The source of this TCR beta chain is a study of regulatory T cells. Findings and caveats of the study: Control CD8+ cells showed a nonsignificant trend toward higher Shannon entropy than patient CD8+ cells. In patients, unique TRB V-J pairs were restricted and V/J usage skewed, especially in Tregs.

Amplification used 52 TRBV primers and 13 TRBJ primers. The protocol was immunoSEQ multiplex PCR, while the TCRdb copy is restricted to in-frame clones and leaves out a portion. The table shows 10,000 or so clones, with roughly 84% occurring only once. About this clone: Its antigen is undetermined.

Two CD3G-deficient patients had more severe autoimmunity; all had some. Patients, 2 to 39 years old, had expanded memory T-cell proportions. V was cut by 3 bases and J by 7 bases, with 13 bases left in between. The CDR3 length is 14 residues. Germline assignment: CDR1 SEHNR and CDR2 FQNEAQ (reference sequence). The clonotype originates from a young adult with CD3G deficiency. The sample was CD8+ T cells sorted from blood. The chain recombines TRBV7-9 with TRBJ2-1; the D gene is possibly TRBD2 (6 bases). CDR3: CASSFAGRRNEQFF. CDR3 DNA: TGTGCCAGCAGCTTCGCAGGGAGGCGGAATGAGCAGTTCTTC. Supplemented by reference TRBV7-9 and TRBJ2-1, the full variable domain reads DTGVSQNPRHKITKRGQNVTFRCDPISEHNRLYWYRQTLGQGPEFLTYFQNEAQLEKSRLLSDRFSAERPKGSFSTLEIQRTEQGDSAMYLCASSFAGRRNEQFFGPGTRLTVL.